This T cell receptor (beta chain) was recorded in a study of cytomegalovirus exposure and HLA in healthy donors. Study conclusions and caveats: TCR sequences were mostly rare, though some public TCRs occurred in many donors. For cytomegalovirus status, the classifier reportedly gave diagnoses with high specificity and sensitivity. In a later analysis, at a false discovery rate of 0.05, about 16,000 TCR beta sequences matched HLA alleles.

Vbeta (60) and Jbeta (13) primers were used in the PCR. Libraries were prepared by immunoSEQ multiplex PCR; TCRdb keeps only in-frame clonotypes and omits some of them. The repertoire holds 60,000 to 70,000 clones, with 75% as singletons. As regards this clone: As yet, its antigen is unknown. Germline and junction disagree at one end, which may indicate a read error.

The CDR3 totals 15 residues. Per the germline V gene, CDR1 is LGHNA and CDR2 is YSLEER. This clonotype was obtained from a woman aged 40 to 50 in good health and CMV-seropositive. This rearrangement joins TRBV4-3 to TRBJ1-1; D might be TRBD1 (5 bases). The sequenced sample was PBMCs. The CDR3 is CASSQVTGGNTEASF. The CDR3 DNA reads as TGCGCCAGCAGCCAAGTAACGGGGGGGAACACTGAAGCTTCCTTT.